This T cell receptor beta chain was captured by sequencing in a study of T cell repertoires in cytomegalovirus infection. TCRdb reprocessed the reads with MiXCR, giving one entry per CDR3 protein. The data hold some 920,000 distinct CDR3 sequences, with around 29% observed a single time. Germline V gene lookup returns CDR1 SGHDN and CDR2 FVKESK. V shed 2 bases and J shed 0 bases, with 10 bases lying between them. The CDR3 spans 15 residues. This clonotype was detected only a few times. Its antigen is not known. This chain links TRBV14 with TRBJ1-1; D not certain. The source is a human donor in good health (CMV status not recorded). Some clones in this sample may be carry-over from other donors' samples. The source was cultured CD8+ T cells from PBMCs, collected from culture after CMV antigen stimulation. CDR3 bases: TGTGCCAGCAGCCAATGGGGTCTGCTGAACACTGAAGCTTTCTTT. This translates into CASSQWGLLNTEAFF. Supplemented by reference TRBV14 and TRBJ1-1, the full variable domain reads EAGVTQFPSHSVIEKGQTVTLRCDPISGHDNLYWYRRVMGKEIKFLLHFVKESKQDESGMPNNRFLAERTGGTYSTLKVQPAELEDSGVYFCASSQWGLLNTEAFFGQGTRLTVV.